Listed below are T cell receptor beta chains from one sample, sequenced in a study of blood T cell repertoires in COVID-19. Here immunoSEQ multiplex PCR was the method, and the copy in TCRdb shows in-frame clones only, minus some. The profile covers about 300,000 clones, with nearly 90% appearing a single time and approximately 5.3% taken by the ten largest. Sequencing was carried out using PBMCs or T cells enriched from blood (not recorded which). The receptor source for this set is a young woman who had recovered from COVID-19. Each CDR3 is given with its conserved first and last residue. The D gene is left open where the match is weak. Clone sizes are given selectively: once, few, many, or a class where the clone is expanded.

TRBD1	TRBV7-2	TRBJ1-2	-	CASSLQGQGLNYGYTF	TGTGCCAGCAGCTTACAGGGACAGGGACTTAACTATGGCTACACCTTC
-	TRBV5-1	TRBJ2-2	-	CASSFTRDTGELFF	TGCGCCAGCAGCTTTACCAGGGACACCGGGGAGCTGTTTTTT
-	TRBV4-2	TRBJ2-7	few	CASSQDVWLEQYF	TGTGCCAGCAGCCAAGATGTCTGGCTCGAGCAGTACTTC
-	TRBV29-1	TRBJ1-1	-	CSVAGRGTEAFF	TGCAGCGTTGCTGGCCGAGGCACTGAAGCTTTCTTT
-	TRBV30	TRBJ1-4	-	CAGQGRDEKLFF	TGTGCCGGTCAGGGGAGGGATGAAAAACTGTTTTTT
-	TRBV6-6	TRBJ1-1	few	CASSYSEGNTEAFF	TGTGCCAGCAGTTACTCCGAGGGGAACACTGAAGCTTTCTTT
TRBD1	TRBV11-3	TRBJ2-7	-	CASSSTGTYEQYF	TGTGCCAGCAGCTCGACAGGGACCTACGAGCAGTACTTC
TRBD2	TRBV9	TRBJ2-3	-	CASSVAGGPSTDTQYF	TGTGCCAGCAGCGTAGCGGGGGGGCCCAGCACAGATACGCAGTATTTT
-	TRBV5-1	TRBJ2-7	-	CASSQGGEQYF	TGCGCCAGCAGCCAAGGAGGCGAGCAGTACTTC
-	TRBV30	TRBJ2-7	-	CAWSDASYEQYF	TGTGCCTGGAGTGACGCGAGCTACGAGCAGTACTTC
TRBD1	TRBV18	TRBJ2-2	-	CASSPLSGTGIGTGELFF	TGTGCCAGCTCACCACTATCCGGGACAGGGATAGGGACCGGGGAGCTGTTTTTT
-	TRBV5-4	TRBJ2-5	-	CASSLYLTQETQYF	TGTGCCAGCAGCTTGTATCTTACACAAGAGACCCAGTACTTC
-	TRBV2	TRBJ2-7	-	CASTPGRNEQYF	TGTGCCAGCACCCCAGGCCGCAACGAGCAGTACTTC
-	TRBV3-1/TRBV3-2	TRBJ1-2	-	CASSQAPGTVYGYTF	TGTGCCAGCAGCCAAGCCCCCGGGACTGTCTATGGCTACACCTTC
TRBD1	TRBV5-1	TRBJ2-6	-	CASSSQGAGANVLTF	TGCGCCAGCAGCTCGCAGGGGGCGGGGGCCAACGTCCTGACTTTC
TRBD1	TRBV5-1	TRBJ1-2	-	CASSLEGRGRAGYTF	TGCGCCAGCAGCTTGGAAGGCAGGGGGCGGGCTGGCTACACCTTC
-	TRBV19	TRBJ1-5	-	CASSVRQGISNNQPQHF	TGTGCCAGTAGTGTGCGGCAGGGGATAAGTAATAATCAGCCCCAGCATTTT
TRBD1	TRBV7-6	TRBJ1-1	-	CASSLGTTGVATEAFF	TGTGCCAGCAGCTTAGGGACGACAGGGGTTGCCACTGAAGCTTTCTTT
-	TRBV28	TRBJ1-2	-	CASSSQGGKGYTF	TGTGCCAGCAGTTCGCAGGGAGGGAAAGGCTACACCTTC
-	TRBV4-3	TRBJ1-1	-	CASSQDLSGGLNPGAFF	TGCGCCAGCAGCCAAGATCTTTCCGGGGGTTTGAACCCGGGGGCTTTCTTT
-	TRBV30	TRBJ1-2	-	CALRVAGGYTF	TGTGCCTTACGGGTTGCAGGGGGCTACACCTTC
TRBD1	TRBV7-9	TRBJ1-2	-	CASSYDREGYTF	TGTGCCAGCAGCTATGACAGGGAAGGCTACACCTTC
TRBD2	TRBV7-9	TRBJ2-5	-	CASSLLRGGETQYF	TGTGCCAGCAGCTTACTCCGGGGGGGAGAGACCCAGTACTTC
TRBD1	TRBV7-9	TRBJ1-1	-	CASSRQGGDTEAFF	TGTGCCAGCAGCCGACAGGGTGGTGACACTGAAGCTTTCTTT
TRBD1	TRBV2	TRBJ2-1	-	CASSEAPYRDRKFF	TGTGCCAGCAGTGAAGCGCCTTACCGGGACAGAAAGTTCTTC
-	TRBV6-5	TRBJ2-7	-	CASTRVSYEQYF	TGTGCCAGCACTCGGGTCTCCTACGAGCAGTACTTC
-	TRBV3-1/TRBV3-2	TRBJ1-5	once	CASSQAGHYQPQHF	TGTGCCAGCAGTCAAGCGGGACACTATCAGCCCCAGCATTTT
-	TRBV29-1	TRBJ1-4	-	CAVGGPNEKLFF	TGCGCCGTGGGGGGTCCTAATGAAAAACTGTTTTTT
-	TRBV18	TRBJ2-1	-	CASSPVANEQFF	TGTGCCAGCTCACCGGTAGCGAATGAGCAGTTCTTC
-	TRBV4-2	TRBJ1-2	-	CASSQDMAAYGYTF	TGTGCCAGCAGCCAAGACATGGCGGCCTATGGCTACACCTTC
TRBD2	TRBV24-1	TRBJ2-2	-	CATGGDPIAGAITGELFF	TGTGCCACCGGGGGAGATCCGATAGCGGGGGCGATTACCGGGGAGCTGTTTTTT
-	TRBV6-5	TRBJ1-2	once	CASSSPSSGYTF	TGTGCCAGCAGTTCCCCCTCGTCTGGCTACACCTTC
TRBD2	TRBV7-9	TRBJ2-1	few	CASSLGGGVYGEQFF	TGTGCCAGCAGCTTAGGCGGGGGGGTATACGGTGAGCAGTTCTTC
TRBD1	TRBV6-6	TRBJ1-3	-	CASSSGTGGLTGSGNTIYF	TGTGCCAGCAGCTCCGGGACAGGGGGCTTGACGGGTTCTGGAAACACCATATATTTT
-	TRBV7-6	TRBJ2-3	few	CASSPRADTQYF	TGTGCCAGCAGCCCCAGGGCAGATACGCAGTATTTT
-	TRBV3-1/TRBV3-2	TRBJ1-5	-	CASSRGGSNSNQPQHF	TGTGCCAGCAGCCGCGGGGGGAGTAATAGCAATCAGCCCCAGCATTTT
-	TRBV30	TRBJ2-1	-	CAWSVWSYNEQFF	TGTGCCTGGAGTGTTTGGAGTTACAATGAGCAGTTCTTC
TRBD1	TRBV6-5	TRBJ1-2	-	CASSNPGQGTRLDTF	TGTGCCAGCAGTAACCCGGGACAGGGAACAAGACTAGACACCTTC
TRBD1	TRBV12-3/TRBV12-4	TRBJ1-5	-	CASSQGDQPQHF	TGTGCCAGCAGCCAGGGGGACCAGCCCCAGCATTTT
TRBD1	TRBV4-3	TRBJ1-5	-	CASSQGQRNQPQHF	TGCGCCAGCAGCCAGGGACAGCGCAATCAGCCCCAGCATTTT
-	TRBV27	TRBJ1-1	-	CASSLYPPQGLSTEAFF	TGTGCCAGCAGTTTATATCCCCCCCAGGGGCTCAGCACTGAAGCTTTCTTT
-	TRBV5-1	TRBJ2-7	-	CASSLPPGEQYF	TGCGCCAGCAGCTTGCCCCCGGGGGAGCAGTACTTC
-	TRBV10-3	TRBJ2-3	-	CATSRADTQYF	TGTGCCACTTCAAGAGCGGATACGCAGTATTTT
-	TRBV25-1	TRBJ1-4	-	CASSEWGSPNEKLFF	TGTGCCAGCAGTGAATGGGGCAGTCCTAATGAAAAACTGTTTTTT
TRBD2	TRBV5-4	TRBJ2-1	-	CASSPHSGGPYNEQFF	TGTGCCAGCAGCCCACATAGCGGGGGGCCCTACAATGAGCAGTTCTTC
TRBD2	TRBV5-1	TRBJ2-1	-	CASSPPGLAGGINNEQFF	TGCGCCAGCAGCCCCCCGGGACTAGCGGGGGGGATCAACAATGAGCAGTTCTTC